These 21 T cell receptor beta chains originate from one sample sequenced in a study of T cells in Graves' hyperthyroidism and ophthalmopathy (dated by TCRdb to about 2019). Library generation was performed with multiplex PCR. TCRdb names Illumina HiSeq 2000 as the instrument used. TCR beta CDR3 regions were amplified from RNA transcripts. For the first round of RT-PCR on the TCR CDR3, the HTBI primer set was used together with the Qiagen OneStep RT-PCR kit. TCRdb trimmed the raw reads at Q25, called clones with MiXCR and kept productive beta chains. All rows with the same CDR3 protein become a single entry with the most common DNA and genes. In all, the sample holds 300,000 or so distinct CDR3 sequences, and 20% to 25% of those were seen once. The ten largest clones take up over 40% of the sample. Sequenced sample: blood. The receptors were sampled from a woman in her forties or fifties with Graves' hyperthyroidism.

This clonotype was counted many times. The J gene is TRBJ1-6, the V gene TRBV28; D is unclear. This CDR3 contains 14 residues. Between the trimmed V and J ends, which lost 7 bases and 7 bases, there was a span of 14 bases. Germline V lookup: CDR1 MDHEN, CDR2 SYDVKM. The chain's CDR3 is CASTSPGSNSPLHF. CDR3 coding DNA: TGTGCCAGCACCTCTCCCGGGAGCAATTCACCCCTCCACTTT.

This chain joins TRBV10-3 and TRBJ1-2, with 8 bases fitting TRBD1. V was clipped by 10 bases and J by 0 bases; unmatched bases: 19. Germline V CDR1 and CDR2: ENHRY, SYGVKD. The CDR3 has 18 amino acids. CDR3: CATGQGRLLPSANYGYTF. In nucleotides, the CDR3 is TGTGCCACCGGACAGGGCCGACTTTTACCTTCAGCTAACTATGGCTACACCTTC.

The rearrangement links TRBV11-3 to TRBJ2-1, with a possible D match to TRBD1 (5 bases). Trimming pared 5 bases from V and 5 bases from J, leaving 16 bases between. CDR3 length: 15 residues. Germline CDR1 reads SGHNT; CDR2 reads YENEEA. The CDR3 nucleotides read TGTGCCAGCAGCCAAGAAACGGACACAGACAATGAGCAGTTCTTC. Amino acid sequence: CASSQETDTDNEQFF.

This clonotype was observed at least ten times. The J gene is TRBJ1-5, the V gene TRBV12-3 or TRBV12-4; D unclear. This CDR3 has 13 residues. Trimming pared 5 bases from V and 5 bases from J, leaving 10 bases between. CDR3 region: CASSARIDQPQHF. The CDR3 DNA reads as TGTGCCAGCAGTGCCCGGATCGATCAGCCCCAGCATTTT.

This clonotype was observed at least ten times. V and J are TRBV27 and TRBJ2-5, with unresolved D. Germline CDR1 is MNHEY and CDR2 is SMNVEV (reference sequence). The CDR3 is made up of 14 amino acids. Trimming left V 7 bases short and J 1 base short, with 13 bases between. CDR3 protein: CASTRRGGQETQYF. The DNA for the CDR3 is TGTGCCAGCACCCGTCGAGGTGGCCAAGAGACCCAGTACTTC.

This clonotype was recorded a few times. The DNA of the CDR3 is TGCGCCAGCAGCGTACAGGGTGAAAAACTGTTTTTT. Its translation: CASSVQGEKLFF. The chain couples TRBV5-1 to TRBJ1-4, with D perhaps matching TRBD1 (6 bases). The germline V and J ends were trimmed by 4 bases and 7 bases, with 8 bases remaining between them. Germline CDR1 and CDR2: SGHRS and YFSETQ. CDR3 length equals 12 residues.

This clonotype was observed at least ten times. This rearrangement joins TRBV5-1 to TRBJ2-1, with D possibly matching TRBD1 (5 bases). The CDR3 sequence is 15 residues long. Germline assignment: CDR1 SGHRS and CDR2 YFSETQ. V dropped 0 bases and J dropped 4 bases, with 11 bases sitting between them. CDR3 in amino acids: CASSLGAGPYNEQFF. The CDR3 DNA is TGCGCCAGCAGCTTGGGGGCAGGGCCATACAATGAGCAGTTCTTC.

This clonotype was observed many times. The CDR3 DNA sequence: TGCAGCTTGAAACAGGGGGCAGAGACCCAGTACTTC. It yields the protein CSLKQGAETQYF. The V and J genes are TRBV29-1 and TRBJ2-5, with 9 bases aligning to TRBD1. The CDR3 sequence is 12 residues long. The trim removed 8 bases at V and 4 bases at J, leaving 5 bases unmatched. Per germline, CDR1 SQVTM and CDR2 ANQGSEA.

Only one count was recorded for this clonotype. V gene TRBV2 combines with J gene TRBJ2-1; D gene uncertain. The CDR3 extends over 12 amino acids. CDR1 is SNHLY, CDR2 FYNNEI, per germline. The V and J ends lost 1 base and 8 bases respectively, with 6 bases between them. CDR3 residues: CASSEEGYEQFF. The CDR3 DNA sequence: TGTGCCAGCAGTGAAGAGGGATATGAGCAGTTCTTC.

This clonotype was seen at least ten times. The chain combines TRBV5-1 with TRBJ1-6; 9 bases are shared with TRBD1. Trimming at V came to 0 bases and at J to 8 bases, leaving 3 bases not matched to a gene. Germline CDR1 and CDR2: SGHRS and YFSETQ. The CDR3 has 15 residues. The CDR3 nucleotides are TGCGCCAGCAGCTTGGAGTGGACAGGGGATTCACCCCTCCACTTT. Translation gives CASSLEWTGDSPLHF.

The sample holds many counts of this clonotype. The chain joins TRBV3-1 to TRBJ1-5; 10 nucleotides align to TRBD1. CDR1 is LGHDT and CDR2 is YNNKEL in the germline V gene (reference sequence). V trimming: 6 bases; J trimming: 2 bases; junction bases outside the gene matches: 7. The CDR3 is made up of 16 amino acids. CDR3 residues: CASSLSTGGGNQPQHF. For the CDR3, the DNA is TGTGCCAGCAGTCTATCGACAGGGGGCGGCAATCAGCCCCAGCATTTT.

The chain links TRBV4-2 to TRBJ2-7; TRBD2 is a possible D gene (5 bases). Looked up from germline, CDR1 is LGHNA and CDR2 is YNFKEQ. V was pared by 4 bases and J by 3 bases, with 10 bases between. This CDR3 has 13 amino acids. The CDR3: CASSPLLGYEQYF. The CDR3 DNA is TGTGCCAGCAGCCCGTTACTAGGCTACGAGCAGTACTTC.

This clonotype was recorded many times. The V call is TRBV6-1, the J call TRBJ2-1, with 10 bases aligning to TRBD2. Germline assignment: CDR1 MNHNS and CDR2 SASEGT. J lost 6 bases, V lost 7 bases, and 12 bases had no gene match. CDR3 size: 16 residues. CDR3 region: CASKRLAGGLGNEQFF. In DNA form, the CDR3 reads TGTGCCAGCAAGAGACTAGCGGGCGGTCTAGGCAATGAGCAGTTCTTC.

This clonotype was observed a handful of times. The chain is built from TRBV4-1 and TRBJ2-2, with TRBD1 matching 8 bases. Germline V lookup: CDR1 MGHRA, CDR2 YSYEKL. This CDR3 has 20 residues. Trimming removed 3 bases from V and 0 bases from J; junction bases left unmatched: 15. The CDR3 is CASSHPSAGQGPTNTGELFF. DNA for the CDR3: TGCGCCAGCAGCCACCCTTCCGCCGGACAGGGTCCAACGAACACCGGGGAGCTGTTTTTT.

This clonotype was observed a few times. The rearrangement joins TRBV12-3 or TRBV12-4 to TRBJ2-5; 7 bases fit TRBD1. CDR3 length: 12 residues. Trimming cost V 5 bases and J 11 bases; bases outside gene matches: 8. CDR3 protein: CASSTPGTAQYF. The CDR3 region has the DNA TGTGCCAGCAGTACACCGGGGACAGCACAGTACTTC.

This clonotype was seen repeatedly, ten times or more. This chain joins TRBV27 and TRBJ2-1; 9 nucleotides line up with TRBD2. V was pared by 0 bases and J by 7 bases, with 13 bases of the junction left unmatched. The CDR3 consists of 18 residues. From germline, CDR1 is MNHEY and CDR2 SMNVEV (reference sequence). The CDR3 DNA reads TGTGCCAGCAGTTTATCACCCCTGGGGCGGGGGGGCCGAAATGAGCAGTTCTTC. Translation gives CASSLSPLGRGGRNEQFF.

This chain connects TRBV2 to TRBJ2-7, with D maybe TRBD1 (6 bases). Germline V gene lookup returns CDR1 SNHLY and CDR2 FYNNEI. This CDR3 is built from 17 residues. Trimming cost V 3 bases and J 5 bases, with 23 bases left between them. The CDR3 sequence is CASSDMRVGQGKDEQYF. CDR3 nucleotides: TGTGCCAGCAGTGATATGCGAGTCGGGCAGGGGAAGGACGAGCAGTACTTC.

The chain joins TRBV7-9 to TRBJ2-7; a weak D match, TRBD1 (5 bases). The V and J ends lost 2 bases and 5 bases respectively, with 13 bases between them. Germline-derived CDR1 and CDR2 are SEHNR and FQNEAQ (reference sequence). This CDR3 spans 14 amino acids. As DNA, the CDR3 is TGTGCCAGCAGCTTAAGCAGGGTGGCCAACGAGCAGTACTTC. Translated: CASSLSRVANEQYF.

This clonotype was seen at least ten times. V and J are TRBV7-2 and TRBJ2-5, with 9 bases fitting TRBD1. V shed 5 bases, J shed 5 bases, and the junction held 6 bases outside the gene matches. The CDR3 runs 14 residues. Per germline, CDR1 SGHTA and CDR2 FQGNSA. The CDR3 sequence is CASSHRGLRETQYF. The CDR3 DNA is TGTGCCAGCAGCCACAGGGGGCTCCGCGAGACCCAGTACTTC.

This clonotype appeared many times. V is TRBV6-1 and J is TRBJ1-1, with D tentatively TRBD1 (6 bases). From germline, CDR1 is MNHNS and CDR2 SASEGT. CDR3 length: 15 residues. The V end lost 1 base, the J end lost 7 bases, and 16 bases lay between the germline ends. The CDR3 sequence: CASSEDIMGAGEAFF. As DNA, the CDR3 is TGTGCCAGCAGTGAAGATATTATGGGGGCGGGTGAAGCTTTCTTT.

The chain is built from TRBV6-5 and TRBJ2-7, with D unclear. This CDR3 contains 14 residues. Trimming took 2 bases from V and 0 from J, leaving 8 bases between them. CDR1 MNHEY and CDR2 SVGAGI come from the germline V gene. CDR3 loop: CASSYEDGSYEQYF. The CDR3 nucleotides are TGTGCCAGCAGTTACGAGGACGGCTCCTACGAGCAGTACTTC.